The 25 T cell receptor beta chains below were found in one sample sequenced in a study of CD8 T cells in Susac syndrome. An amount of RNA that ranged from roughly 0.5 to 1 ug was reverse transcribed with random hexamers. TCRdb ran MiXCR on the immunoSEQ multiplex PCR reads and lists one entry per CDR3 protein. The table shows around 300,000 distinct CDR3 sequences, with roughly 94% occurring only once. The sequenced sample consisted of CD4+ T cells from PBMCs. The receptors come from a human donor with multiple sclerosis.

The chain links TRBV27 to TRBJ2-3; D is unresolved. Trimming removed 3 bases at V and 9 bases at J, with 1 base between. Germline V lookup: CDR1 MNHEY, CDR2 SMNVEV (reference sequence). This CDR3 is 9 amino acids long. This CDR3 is CASSFTQYF. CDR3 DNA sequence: TGTGCCAGCAGTTTCACGCAGTATTTT.

This chain's CDR3 is CASSLFVIPGDRGYEQYF. The CDR3 DNA reads TGTGCCAGCAGCTTGTTTGTTATACCCGGTGACAGGGGTTACGAGCAGTACTTC. V usage is TRBV11-2 and J usage is TRBJ2-7; 8 nucleotides agree with TRBD1. Germline V CDR1 and CDR2: SGHAT, FQNNGV. Trimming at V came to 3 bases and at J to 4 bases, leaving 17 bases not matched to a gene. CDR3 length: 18 amino acids.

CDR3 nucleotides: TGCAGTGCACGGGTTGAGGGCTATTCCAATCAGCCCCAGCATTTT. Its protein product is CSARVEGYSNQPQHF. This rearrangement joins TRBV20-1 to TRBJ1-5; D is unresolved. The V end lost 6 bases, the J end lost 3 bases, and 18 bases lay between the germline ends. In germline, CDR1 is DFQATT, CDR2 SNEGSKA (reference sequence). This CDR3 is built from 15 residues.

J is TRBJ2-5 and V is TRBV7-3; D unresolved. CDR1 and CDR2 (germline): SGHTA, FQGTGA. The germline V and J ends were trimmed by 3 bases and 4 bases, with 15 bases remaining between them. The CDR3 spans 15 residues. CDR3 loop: CASSFLGGRIETQYF. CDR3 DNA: TGTGCCAGCAGCTTTCTTGGTGGGCGGATAGAGACCCAGTACTTC.

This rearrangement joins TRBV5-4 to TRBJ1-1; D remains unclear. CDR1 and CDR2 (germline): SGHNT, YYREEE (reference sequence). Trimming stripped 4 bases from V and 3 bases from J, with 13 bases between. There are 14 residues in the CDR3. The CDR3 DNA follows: TGTGCCAGCAGCCGTGATTACCGGGACACTGAAGCTTTCTTT. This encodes CASSRDYRDTEAFF. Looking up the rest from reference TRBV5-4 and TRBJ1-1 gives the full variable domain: ETGVTQSPTHLIKTRGQQVTLRCSSQSGHNTVSWYQQALGQGPQFIFQYYREEENGRGNFPPRFSGLQFPNYSSELNVNALELDDSALYLCASSRDYRDTEAFFGQGTRLTVV.

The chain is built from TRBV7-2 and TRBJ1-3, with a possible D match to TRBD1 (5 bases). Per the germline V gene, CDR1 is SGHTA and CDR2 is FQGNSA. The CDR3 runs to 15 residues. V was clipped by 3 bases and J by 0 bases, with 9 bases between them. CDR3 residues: CASSLGQYSGNTIYF. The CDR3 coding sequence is TGTGCCAGCAGCTTGGGGCAATACTCTGGAAACACCATATATTTT.

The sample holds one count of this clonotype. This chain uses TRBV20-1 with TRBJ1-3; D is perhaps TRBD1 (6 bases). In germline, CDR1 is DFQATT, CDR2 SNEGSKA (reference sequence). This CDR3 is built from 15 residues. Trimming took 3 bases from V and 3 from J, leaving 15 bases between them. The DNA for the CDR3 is TGCAGTGCTAGCGGGGGGCGCCCAGGTGGAAACACCATATATTTT. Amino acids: CSASGGRPGGNTIYF.

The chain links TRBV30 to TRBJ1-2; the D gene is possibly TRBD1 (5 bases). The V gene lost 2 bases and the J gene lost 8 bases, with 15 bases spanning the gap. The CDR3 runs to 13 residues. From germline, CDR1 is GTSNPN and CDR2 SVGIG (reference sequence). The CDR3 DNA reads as TGTGCCTGGAGTACGCGGTGGGACGAAGGCTACACCTTC. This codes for CAWSTRWDEGYTF.

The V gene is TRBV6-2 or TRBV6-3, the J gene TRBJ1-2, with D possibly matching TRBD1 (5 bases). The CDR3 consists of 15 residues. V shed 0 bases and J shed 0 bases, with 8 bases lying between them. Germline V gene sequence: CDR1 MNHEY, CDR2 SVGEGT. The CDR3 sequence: CASSYSGVANYGYTF. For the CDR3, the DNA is TGTGCCAGCAGTTACTCGGGGGTTGCTAACTATGGCTACACCTTC.

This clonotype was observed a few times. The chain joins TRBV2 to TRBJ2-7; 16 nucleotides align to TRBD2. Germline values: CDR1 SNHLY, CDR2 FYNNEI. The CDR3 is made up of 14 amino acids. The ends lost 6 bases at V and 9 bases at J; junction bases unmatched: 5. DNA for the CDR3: TGTGCCAGCAGCCCCGGGACTAGCGGGAGGGGGCAGTACTTC. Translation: CASSPGTSGRGQYF.

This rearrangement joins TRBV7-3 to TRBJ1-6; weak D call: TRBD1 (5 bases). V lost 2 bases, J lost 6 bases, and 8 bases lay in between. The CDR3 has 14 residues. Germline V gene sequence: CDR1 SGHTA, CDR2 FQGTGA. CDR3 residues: CASSLSGINSPLHF. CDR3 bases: TGTGCCAGCAGCTTATCAGGGATTAATTCACCCCTCCACTTT.

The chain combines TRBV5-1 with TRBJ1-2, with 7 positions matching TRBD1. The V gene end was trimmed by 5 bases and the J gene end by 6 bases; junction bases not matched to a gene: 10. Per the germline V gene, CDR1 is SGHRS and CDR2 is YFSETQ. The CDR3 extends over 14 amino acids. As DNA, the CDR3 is TGCGCCAGCAGAAGGACAGGCGTCTCAGATGGCTACACCTTC. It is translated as CASRRTGVSDGYTF.

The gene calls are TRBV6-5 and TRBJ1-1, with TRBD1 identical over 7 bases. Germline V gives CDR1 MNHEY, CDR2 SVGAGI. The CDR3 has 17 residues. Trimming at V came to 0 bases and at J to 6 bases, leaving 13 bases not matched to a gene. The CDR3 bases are TGTGCCAGCAGTTACTCGATGGGCGGCAGGGGGACGTCTGAAGCTTTCTTT. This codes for CASSYSMGGRGTSEAFF.

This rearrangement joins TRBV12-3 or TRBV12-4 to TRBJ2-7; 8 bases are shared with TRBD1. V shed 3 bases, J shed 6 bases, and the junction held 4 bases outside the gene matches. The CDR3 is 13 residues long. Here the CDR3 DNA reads TGTGCCAGCAGTTTCCTCGGACAGGGCGAGCAGTACTTC. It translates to CASSFLGQGEQYF.

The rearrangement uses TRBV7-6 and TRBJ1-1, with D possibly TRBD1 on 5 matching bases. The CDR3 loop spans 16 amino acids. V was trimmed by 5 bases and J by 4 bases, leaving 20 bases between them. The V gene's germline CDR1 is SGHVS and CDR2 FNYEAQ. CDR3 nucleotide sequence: TGTGCCAGCAGCCTGGGACCCCGGACGTGGGGCACTGAAGCTTTCTTT. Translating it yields CASSLGPRTWGTEAFF.

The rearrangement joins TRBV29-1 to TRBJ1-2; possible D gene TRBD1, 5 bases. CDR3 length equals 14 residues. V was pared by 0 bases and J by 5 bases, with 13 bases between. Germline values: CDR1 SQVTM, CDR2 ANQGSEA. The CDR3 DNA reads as TGCAGCGTTGAAGAGGGACGGGGCAGGTATGGCTACACCTTC. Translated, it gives CSVEEGRGRYGYTF.

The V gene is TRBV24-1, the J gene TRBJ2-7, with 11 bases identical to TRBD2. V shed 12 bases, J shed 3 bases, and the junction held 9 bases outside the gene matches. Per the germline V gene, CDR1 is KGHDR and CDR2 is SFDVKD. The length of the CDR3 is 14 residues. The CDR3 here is CAPTRLAGNYEQYF. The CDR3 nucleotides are TGTGCCCCGACCCGACTAGCGGGAAACTACGAGCAGTACTTC.

The CDR3 is CSVGSSGGSTDTQYF. The CDR3 bases are TGCAGCGTTGGATCTAGCGGGGGGTCTACAGATACGCAGTATTTT. V gene TRBV29-1 combines with J gene TRBJ2-3; the match to TRBD2 covers 11 bases. The CDR3 is made up of 15 amino acids. V dropped 4 bases and J dropped 3; count of bases not matched to a gene: 6. Germline CDR1 SQVTM, CDR2 ANQGSEA.

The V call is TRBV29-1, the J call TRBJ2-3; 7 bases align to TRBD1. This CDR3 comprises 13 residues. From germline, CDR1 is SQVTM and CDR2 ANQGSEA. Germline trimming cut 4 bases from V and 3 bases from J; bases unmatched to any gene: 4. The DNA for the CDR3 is TGCAGCGTTGCACAGGACAGGACAGATACGCAGTATTTT. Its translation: CSVAQDRTDTQYF.

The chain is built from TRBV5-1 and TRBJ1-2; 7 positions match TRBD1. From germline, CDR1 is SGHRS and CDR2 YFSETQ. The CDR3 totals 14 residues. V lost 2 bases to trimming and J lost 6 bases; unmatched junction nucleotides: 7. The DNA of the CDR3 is TGCGCCAGCAGCTTTCGACAGGGAGGGAATGGCTACACCTTC. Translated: CASSFRQGGNGYTF.

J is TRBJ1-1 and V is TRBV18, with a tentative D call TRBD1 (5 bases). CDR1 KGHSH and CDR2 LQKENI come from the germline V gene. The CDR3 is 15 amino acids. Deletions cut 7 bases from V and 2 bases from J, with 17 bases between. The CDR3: CASLEVEGRNTEAFF. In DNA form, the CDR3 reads TGTGCCAGCTTGGAGGTCGAGGGGCGAAACACTGAAGCTTTCTTT.

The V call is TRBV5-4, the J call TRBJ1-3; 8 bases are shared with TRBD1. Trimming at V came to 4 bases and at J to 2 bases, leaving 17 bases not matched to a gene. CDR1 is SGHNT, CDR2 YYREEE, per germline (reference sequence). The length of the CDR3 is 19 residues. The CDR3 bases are TGTGCCAGCAGCACCGGGACAGGCTTCCCTTCTAGGGCTGGAAACACCATATATTTT. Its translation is CASSTGTGFPSRAGNTIYF.

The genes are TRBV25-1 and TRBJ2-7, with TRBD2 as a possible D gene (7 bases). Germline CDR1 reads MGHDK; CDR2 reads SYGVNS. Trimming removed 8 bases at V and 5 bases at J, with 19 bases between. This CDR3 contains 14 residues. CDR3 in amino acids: CASGGALLRDEQYF. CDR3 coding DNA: TGTGCCAGCGGGGGGGCCCTACTTCGGGACGAGCAGTACTTC.

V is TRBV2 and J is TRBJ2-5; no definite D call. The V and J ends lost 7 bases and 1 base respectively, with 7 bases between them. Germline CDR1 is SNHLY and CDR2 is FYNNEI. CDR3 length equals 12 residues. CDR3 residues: CASTPVQETQYF. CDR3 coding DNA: TGTGCCAGCACGCCCGTCCAAGAGACCCAGTACTTC.

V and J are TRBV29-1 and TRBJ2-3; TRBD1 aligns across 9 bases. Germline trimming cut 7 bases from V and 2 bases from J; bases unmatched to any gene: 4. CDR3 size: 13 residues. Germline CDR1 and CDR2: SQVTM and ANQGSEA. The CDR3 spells CSARDRATDTQYF. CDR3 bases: TGCAGCGCCCGGGACAGGGCCACAGATACGCAGTATTTT.